Below, 20 T cell receptor beta chains from the same sample are listed, as sequenced in a study of T cell repertoires in cytomegalovirus infection. Antigens for these TCRs are unknown. MiXCR was run by TCRdb on the reads, yielding one entry per CDR3 protein. This sample has about half a million distinct CDR3 sequences; roughly a third occur once, and the top ten carry roughly 15%. Sample: cultured PBMCs, taken from culture after CMV antigen stimulation. These receptors all come from a human donor in good health (CMV status not recorded). Some clones in this sample may be carry-over from other donors' samples.

This sequence joins TRBV7-2 and TRBJ1-2; D perhaps matches TRBD1 (5 bases). Germline V gives CDR1 SGHTA, CDR2 FQGNSA. This CDR3 contains 16 residues. Between the trimmed V and J ends, which lost 4 bases and 5 bases, there was a span of 20 bases. CDR3 nucleotide sequence: TGTGCCAGCAGCTCCGACGACAGTCGCTGGAGATATGGCTACACCTTC. Residues: CASSSDDSRWRYGYTF.

The rearrangement uses TRBV6-8 and TRBJ2-3, with 11 bases matching TRBD2. Germline CDR1 reads MNHGY; CDR2 reads SAAAGT. V was pared by 6 bases and J by 4 bases, with 6 bases of the junction left unmatched. This CDR3 contains 15 residues. The CDR3 reads CASSYSGGGSDTQYF. DNA of the CDR3: TGTGCCAGCAGCTATAGCGGGGGGGGGTCAGATACGCAGTATTTT.

CDR3 region: CASSLVAYPEQFF. The CDR3 DNA reads as TGTGCCAGCAGCTTAGTGGCTTACCCCGAGCAGTTCTTC. The chain has TRBV7-8 and TRBJ2-1; D unresolved. The V gene's germline CDR1 is SGHVS and CDR2 FQNEAQ. V shed 1 base and J shed 10 bases, with 11 bases lying between them. The CDR3 is 13 residues long.

This clonotype was seen only a few times. The V gene is TRBV12-3 or TRBV12-4, the J gene TRBJ1-1; D is perhaps TRBD1 (5 bases). Trimming removed 3 bases from V and 3 bases from J, with 11 bases in between. The CDR3 runs to 14 residues. The chain's CDR3 is CASSFVGAYTEAFF. CDR3 nucleotides: TGTGCCAGCAGTTTCGTTGGGGCATACACTGAAGCTTTCTTT.

The rearrangement uses TRBV9 and TRBJ2-3, with D possibly being TRBD1 (5 bases). Germline-derived CDR1 and CDR2 are SGDLS and YYNGEE. Trimming took off 0 bases at V and 5 bases at J, with 10 bases between the two ends. The length of the CDR3 is 14 residues. The CDR3 spells CASSVVGRGDTQYF. CDR3 bases: TGTGCCAGCAGCGTAGTAGGTAGGGGAGATACGCAGTATTTT.

This clonotype was recorded a few times. V usage is TRBV7-8 and J usage is TRBJ2-3; D may be TRBD2 (7 bases). Trimming removed 1 base from V and 5 bases from J, with 16 bases in between. There are 16 residues in the CDR3. The germline CDR1 and CDR2 sequences are SGHVS and FQNEAQ. As DNA, the CDR3 is TGTGCCAGCAGCTTAGTGGGGCGGGGGCGGAAAGATACGCAGTATTTT. It yields the protein CASSLVGRGRKDTQYF.

The chain is built from TRBV4-1 and TRBJ1-6, with 9 bases aligning to TRBD1. This CDR3 has 13 residues. Germline CDR1 is MGHRA and CDR2 is YSYEKL. V lost 8 bases and J lost 8; bases outside the gene matches: 4. The CDR3: CASRRDRDSPLHF. DNA of the CDR3: TGCGCCAGCCGCCGGGACAGGGATTCACCCCTCCACTTT.

The chain links TRBV12-3 or TRBV12-4 to TRBJ1-1; TRBD1 matches 7 bases. This CDR3 has 14 amino acids. J lost 1 base, V lost 5 bases, and 4 bases had no gene match. The CDR3 protein is CASSHWDRNTEAFF. CDR3 DNA sequence: TGTGCCAGCAGTCACTGGGACAGGAACACTGAAGCTTTCTTT.

This clonotype came up once. This sequence joins TRBV27 and TRBJ1-3, with D unresolved. The V gene's germline CDR1 is MNHEY and CDR2 SMNVEV (reference sequence). The CDR3 covers 15 residues. V lost 6 bases to trimming and J lost 0 bases, with 12 bases between them. The CDR3 loop is CASSTYLSSGNTIYF. The CDR3 nucleotides read TGTGCCAGCAGCACCTACCTAAGCTCTGGAAACACCATATATTTT.

The V gene is TRBV5-1, the J gene TRBJ2-1; TRBD1 matches 9 bases. V dropped 4 bases and J dropped 3; count of bases not matched to a gene: 8. This CDR3 region has 16 residues. Per the germline V gene, CDR1 is SGHRS and CDR2 is YFSETQ. DNA for the CDR3: TGCGCCAGCAGCAGGACAGGGGAGTTCAACTACAATGAGCAGTTCTTC. Amino acids: CASSRTGEFNYNEQFF.

The chain joins TRBV12-3 or TRBV12-4 to TRBJ2-7; D is perhaps TRBD1 (5 bases). Trimming took 6 bases from V and 6 from J, leaving 15 bases between them. CDR3 length equals 13 residues. This CDR3 reads CASSLSTGSEQYV. CDR3 DNA sequence: TGTGCCAGCAGCCTGTCCACAGGTAGCGAGCAGTACGTC.

V usage is TRBV28 and J usage is TRBJ2-2, with D uncertain. V gave up 4 bases and J gave up 6 bases, with 12 bases separating them. Per germline, CDR1 MDHEN and CDR2 SYDVKM. The CDR3 is 14 residues long. The CDR3 reads CASSSGRVAGELFF. CDR3 in DNA: TGTGCCAGCAGTTCTGGACGAGTTGCCGGGGAGCTGTTTTTT.

This clonotype showed up just a few times. The chain uses TRBV28 and TRBJ1-5, with TRBD1 identical over 8 bases. The CDR3 consists of 17 residues. Germline lookup yields CDR1 MDHEN and CDR2 SYDVKM. V trimming: 5 bases; J trimming: 8 bases; junction bases outside the gene matches: 17. The CDR3 nucleotides are TGTGCCAGCAGTCCGCCCATACGACAGGGGATATGGAAGCCCCAGCATTTT. This gives the protein CASSPPIRQGIWKPQHF.

This sequence joins TRBV12-3 or TRBV12-4 and TRBJ2-1; D unresolved. V was trimmed by 8 bases and J by 7 bases, leaving 12 bases between them. The CDR3 spans 12 residues. The CDR3 reads CASSLGKNEQFF. CDR3 DNA sequence: TGTGCCAGCTCCTTAGGGAAAAATGAGCAGTTCTTC.

The chain couples TRBV5-1 to TRBJ2-6; unclear D gene. V was shortened by 1 base and J by 4 bases, with 12 bases between the two germline ends. Looked up from germline, CDR1 is SGHRS and CDR2 is YFSETQ. This CDR3 has 16 residues. The CDR3 bases are TGCGCCAGCAGCTTGCACACGTCCCCAGGGGCCAACGTCCTGACTTTC. This encodes CASSLHTSPGANVLTF. The complete variable domain, with remaining parts taken from reference TRBV5-1 and TRBJ2-6, reads KAGVTQTPRYLIKTRGQQVTLSCSPISGHRSVSWYQQTPGQGLQFLFEYFSETQRNKGNFPGRFSGRQFSNSRSEMNVSTLELGDSALYLCASSLHTSPGANVLTFGAGSRLTVL.

The chain combines TRBV6-1 with TRBJ1-1; D not certain. Germline CDR1 is MNHNS and CDR2 is SASEGT. CDR3 length equals 14 residues. Trimming shortened V by 4 bases and J by 0 bases, and 9 bases separated the two germline ends. As DNA, the CDR3 is TGTGCCAGCAGTGTTGTCAGGATGAACACTGAAGCTTTCTTT. Translating it yields CASSVVRMNTEAFF.

The J gene is TRBJ2-7, the V gene TRBV27; TRBD1 or TRBD2 may be the D gene (7 bases each). CDR1 is MNHEY, CDR2 SMNVEV, per germline (reference sequence). The CDR3 contains 15 residues. V lost 0 bases and J lost 3, with 12 bases in between. The CDR3 nucleotides read TGTGCCAGCAGTTTATCTGCAGGGGGGGGCTACGAGCAGTACTTC. Protein: CASSLSAGGGYEQYF.

The gene calls are TRBV30 and TRBJ2-3; 10 nucleotides match TRBD2. Germline CDR1 GTSNPN, CDR2 SVGIG (reference sequence). The CDR3 contains 13 residues. The V gene end was trimmed by 5 bases and the J gene end by 7 bases; junction bases not matched to a gene: 6. CDR3 sequence (DNA): TGTGCCTGGGAGCGGGAGGGCCGATATACGCAGTATTTT. This codes for CAWEREGRYTQYF.

The chain recombines TRBV12-3 or TRBV12-4 with TRBJ1-5, with 9 bases fitting TRBD1. The CDR3 runs to 15 residues. V was pared by 6 bases and J by 6 bases, with 9 bases of the junction left unmatched. The CDR3 is CASSPGTGKLQPQHF. DNA for the CDR3: TGTGCCAGCAGCCCCGGGACAGGGAAGCTTCAGCCCCAGCATTTT.

This sequence joins TRBV6-5 and TRBJ1-1; the match to TRBD1 covers 11 bases. The CDR3 extends over 16 amino acids. V lost 2 bases and J lost 2; bases outside the gene matches: 4. CDR1 is MNHEY and CDR2 is SVGAGI in the germline V gene. In DNA, the CDR3 is TGTGCCAGCAGTTACCCGGGACAGGGGGAAAACACTGAAGCTTTCTTT. The encoded protein is CASSYPGQGENTEAFF.